This paragraph covers one T cell receptor (beta chain) sequence. Its specific antigen is unknown. Base qualities are not provided; no much larger clone lies one nucleotide away. The germline V gene encodes CDR1 SGDLS and CDR2 YYNGEE. V is reduced by 3 bases and J by 10 bases, leaving a spacing of 20 bases between them. From the cysteine through the phenylalanine, the CDR3 covers 15 amino acids. Only the CDR3 portion is preserved as DNA: 45 bases, with reading frame beginning at the first base. TCRbeta CDR3 regions were amplified from genomic DNA using the immunoSEQ Assay, a bias-controlled multiplex PCR. The authors' analysis ran thus. Nucleated cell counts per sample were estimated from amplification of reference gene primers within the assay. Sequence reads were collapsed and filtered to measure the absolute abundance of every unique TCRbeta CDR3 rearrangement. Productive Simpson clonality was computed per sample as the square root of Simpson's diversity index over productive rearrangements. The source is immuneACCESS, and TCRdb retained only in-frame sequences with V and J called. Part of the clones is not carried over; for the studies checked, unresolved V genes explain less than half of this, and the remainder is unexplained. V, J and clone size were drawn from that table, and D and trimming were deduced from the DNA. This sample has 100,000 to 150,000 clones in its table, and roughly 86% of those were observed once. The top ten clonotypes cover about 5% of the sample.

Each collaborating institution followed its own protocols to collect whole blood in K2EDTA tubes. Collaborator samples were shipped for TCRbeta analysis as frozen whole blood, isolated PBMCs, or DNA extracted from either sample type. These data belong to a study of blood T cell repertoires in COVID-19 (dated by TCRdb to the early 2020s). With regard to the full study: Collaborator samples came from the United States, Italy and Spain and covered acute and convalescent phases of COVID-19. The material from the prospective study consisted of cDNA or gDNA derived from T cells, B-cell-depleted T cells, or PBMCs. Deeply sampled blood TCRbeta repertoires from subjects exposed to, actively infected with, or recovered from COVID-19 were included in the dataset. The repertoires were made available in a free public database intended to serve as a resource for research on the immune response to SARS-CoV-2. Samples came from the ongoing ImmuneRACE study (first 160 participants) plus 1,254 subjects from 6 global collaborators. Nearly every sample came with metadata listing a de-identified subject ID, COVID-19 status, age in years and sex. Where available, HLA class I and class II types were obtained from metadata supplied by the sample provider rather than from assay-based typing. Overall results and qualifications from the work: The amount of clinical and demographic metadata varied by source and participant and was provided uncurated.

The TCR originated in a human donor in a cohort sampled during active COVID-19. Sequenced input: peripheral blood. The chain is assembled from TRBV9 and TRBJ2-1; D gene: possibly TRBD2, on 6 matching bases. The CDR3 region has the sequence CASSGGGSAPQEQFF. The sequenced DNA: TGTGCCAGCAGCGGTGGGGGGAGCGCCCCTCAGGAGCAGTTCTTC.